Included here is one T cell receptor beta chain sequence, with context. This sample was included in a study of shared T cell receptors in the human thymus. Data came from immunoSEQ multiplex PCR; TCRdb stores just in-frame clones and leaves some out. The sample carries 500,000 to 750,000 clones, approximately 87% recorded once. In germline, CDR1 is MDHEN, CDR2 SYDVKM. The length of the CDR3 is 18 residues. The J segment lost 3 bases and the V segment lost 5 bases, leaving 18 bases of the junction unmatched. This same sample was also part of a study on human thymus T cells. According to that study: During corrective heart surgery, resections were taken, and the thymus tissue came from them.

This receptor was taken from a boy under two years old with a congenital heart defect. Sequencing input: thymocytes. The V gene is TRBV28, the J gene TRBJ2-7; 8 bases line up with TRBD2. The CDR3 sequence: CASSLGLGRVAGHYEQYF. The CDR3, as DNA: TGTGCCAGCAGTCTGGGACTGGGGCGGGTAGCGGGGCACTACGAGCAGTACTTC.